These 24 T cell receptor beta chains originate from one sample sequenced in a study of T cell repertoires in ileal Crohn's disease. Only in-frame clones appear in the TCRdb table, and some are missing; sequencing was by immunoSEQ multiplex PCR. The table shows thousands of clones, with approximately 80% occurring only once. The specimen sequenced was ileal tissue. Every receptor here comes from an adult with Crohn's disease.

In its sample, this clone was seen a few times. The chain combines TRBV2 with TRBJ2-7; D unresolved. Trimming stripped 6 bases from V and 1 base from J, with 10 bases between. CDR3 length: 13 residues. CDR1 is SNHLY, CDR2 FYNNEI, per germline. The CDR3 DNA follows: TGTGCCAGCAGGAACAGTGAGTCCTACGAGCAGTACTTC. Its translation is CASRNSESYEQYF.

This clone was observed a handful of times. Other DNA variants within this sample encode the same CDR3. V gene TRBV5-1 combines with J gene TRBJ2-1, with 8 bases lining up with TRBD2. The V segment lost 8 bases and the J segment 3 bases; nucleotides outside the gene matches: 4. Germline lookup yields CDR1 SGHRS and CDR2 YFSETQ. The CDR3 is 13 amino acids. CDR3 protein: CASTGGSYNEQFF. CDR3 in DNA: TGCGCCAGTACGGGGGGGAGCTACAATGAGCAGTTCTTC.

This rearrangement joins TRBV29-1 to TRBJ2-6; possibly TRBD1 for D (6 bases). Germline lookup yields CDR1 SQVTM and CDR2 ANQGSEA. CDR3 length: 16 residues. Trimming took off 2 bases at V and 2 bases at J, with 13 bases between the two ends. The CDR3 nucleotides read TGCAGCGTTGAACGGGACATCGGTACTGGGGCCAACGTCCTGACTTTC. The encoded protein is CSVERDIGTGANVLTF.

The rearrangement uses TRBV29-1 and TRBJ2-7; possibly TRBD2 for D (6 bases). Germline-derived CDR1 and CDR2 are SQVTM and ANQGSEA. The CDR3 is made up of 14 amino acids. Between the trimmed V and J ends, which lost 7 bases and 3 bases, there was a span of 19 bases. CDR3 loop: CSGLSRDCLYEQYF. CDR3 DNA: TGCAGCGGCTTATCACGGGACTGCCTCTACGAGCAGTACTTC.

V usage is TRBV9 and J usage is TRBJ1-1, with a possible D match to TRBD1 (5 bases). Germline CDR1 and CDR2: SGDLS and YYNGEE. The V and J ends lost 5 bases and 4 bases respectively, with 18 bases between them. This CDR3 spans 15 amino acids. The CDR3: CASRKTGGGSTEAFF. The CDR3 region has the DNA TGTGCCAGCAGGAAGACCGGGGGGGGGAGCACTGAAGCTTTCTTT.

V usage is TRBV4-1 and J usage is TRBJ2-6; D not resolved. The CDR3 contains 16 residues. CDR1 and CDR2 from the germline V gene are MGHRA and YSYEKL. V was trimmed by 7 bases and J by 0 bases, leaving 13 bases between them. CDR3 DNA: TGCGCCAGCAAGCGCAACATCGTCTCTGGGGCCAACGTCCTGACTTTC. The encoded protein is CASKRNIVSGANVLTF.

The rearrangement uses TRBV10-3 and TRBJ1-5; D may be TRBD1 (5 bases). There are 14 residues in the CDR3. Germline loops: CDR1 ENHRY, CDR2 SYGVKD. V was cut by 2 bases and J by 4 bases, with 9 bases left in between. The CDR3 DNA reads as TGTGCCATCAGTGAGAGGGACTTAAATCAGCCCCAGCATTTT. Its translation: CAISERDLNQPQHF.

The CDR3 protein is CATSRAGQGVQPQHF. In DNA form, the CDR3 reads TGTGCCACCAGCAGAGCGGGACAGGGGGTTCAGCCCCAGCATTTT. The chain uses TRBV15 and TRBJ1-5, with 11 bases that match TRBD1. The length of the CDR3 is 15 residues. V shed 1 base and J 6 bases; nucleotides not matched to a gene: 2. Germline CDR1 LNHNV, CDR2 YYDKDF (reference sequence).

The J gene is TRBJ2-3, the V gene TRBV7-9; a weak D match, TRBD1 (7 bases). CDR1 is SEHNR, CDR2 FQNEAQ, per germline (reference sequence). The length of the CDR3 is 16 residues. Trimming took off 5 bases at V and 5 bases at J, with 20 bases between the two ends. DNA for the CDR3: TGTGCCAGCAGCCGACCCAGGGGGGCGCGAGGAGATACGCAGTATTTT. Protein sequence: CASSRPRGARGDTQYF. Looking up the rest from reference TRBV7-9 and TRBJ2-3 gives the full variable domain: DTGVSQNPRHKITKRGQNVTFRCDPISEHNRLYWYRQTLGQGPEFLTYFQNEAQLEKSRLLSDRFSAERPKGSFSTLEIQRTEQGDSAMYLCASSRPRGARGDTQYFGPGTRLTVL.

The sample holds one count of this clone. This chain connects TRBV5-1 to TRBJ2-1; maybe TRBD2 (5 bases). Trimming left V 4 bases short and J 5 bases short, with 7 bases between. Germline V gives CDR1 SGHRS, CDR2 YFSETQ. The length of the CDR3 is 12 residues. CDR3 region: CASSPEDNEQFF. CDR3 DNA sequence: TGCGCCAGCAGCCCGGAGGACAATGAGCAGTTCTTC.

This clone was counted a few times. The chain recombines TRBV7-3 with TRBJ1-3; 7 nucleotides line up with TRBD1. CDR1 is SGHTA and CDR2 is FQGTGA in the germline V gene. The trim removed 3 bases at V and 7 bases at J, leaving 3 bases unmatched. The CDR3 is 13 residues long. The CDR3 DNA follows: TGTGCCAGCAGCTTGGACAGGTTTAACACCATATATTTT. The encoded protein is CASSLDRFNTIYF. The variable domain in full, completed from reference TRBV7-3 and TRBJ1-3, reads GAGVSQTPSNKVTEKGKYVELRCDPISGHTALYWYRQSLGQGPEFLIYFQGTGAADDSGLPNDRFFAVRPEGSVSTLKIQRTERGDSAVYLCASSLDRFNTIYFGEGSWLTVV.

In its sample, this clone was seen a few times. The chain recombines TRBV9 with TRBJ2-7; 9 positions agree with TRBD2. J lost 0 bases, V lost 4 bases, and 8 bases had no gene match. This CDR3 region has 16 residues. Germline V lookup: CDR1 SGDLS, CDR2 YYNGEE. The CDR3: CASSPRVAGVSYEQYF. In DNA form, the CDR3 reads TGTGCCAGCAGCCCGAGGGTAGCGGGGGTCTCCTACGAGCAGTACTTC.

This chain uses TRBV4-1 with TRBJ2-1, with a weak D call TRBD1 (6 bases). The germline V and J ends were trimmed by 4 bases and 8 bases, with 15 bases remaining between them. The CDR3 runs 14 residues. Germline V gene sequence: CDR1 MGHRA, CDR2 YSYEKL. In nucleotides, the CDR3 is TGCGCCAGCAGCCCCGGGACACTGGGCTATGAGCAGTTCTTC. Protein product: CASSPGTLGYEQFF.

The V gene is TRBV7-2, the J gene TRBJ2-2, with 7 bases matching TRBD1. In germline, CDR1 is SGHTA, CDR2 FQGNSA. The trim removed 5 bases at V and 4 bases at J, leaving 7 bases unmatched. The CDR3 has 15 residues. CDR3 residues: CASSPRDSLTGELFF. CDR3 nucleotide sequence: TGTGCCAGCAGCCCTCGGGACAGCCTCACCGGGGAGCTGTTTTTT.

CDR3 in amino acids: CASSLLRFQRGSSYEQYF. The CDR3 coding sequence is TGTGCCAGCAGTTTACTCAGGTTTCAGCGGGGCAGCTCCTACGAGCAGTACTTC. The chain recombines TRBV28 with TRBJ2-7; 7 bases are shared with TRBD2. J gave up 0 bases and V 2 bases, and 13 bases lay outside the gene matches. The CDR3 covers 18 residues. The V gene's germline CDR1 is MDHEN and CDR2 SYDVKM.

J is TRBJ2-3 and V is TRBV5-6, with a weak D call TRBD2 (6 bases). This CDR3 is built from 13 residues. Trimming stripped 3 bases from V and 3 bases from J, with 8 bases between. CDR1 SGHDT and CDR2 YYEEEE come from the germline V gene. CDR3 DNA sequence: TGTGCCAGCAGCTATGGGACTACAGATACGCAGTATTTT. Encoded protein: CASSYGTTDTQYF.

This clone appeared a single time. The DNA of the CDR3 is TGTGCCAGCAGCTTTGGCACGAACACTGAAGCTTTCTTT. Protein: CASSFGTNTEAFF. This chain uses TRBV11-2 with TRBJ1-1; D uncertain. The CDR3 runs 13 residues. Germline values: CDR1 SGHAT, CDR2 FQNNGV. Trimming stripped 3 bases from V and 1 base from J, with 6 bases between.

CDR3 protein: CASSQEWLAGPYNEQFF. The CDR3 nucleotides are TGCGCCAGCAGCCAAGAATGGCTAGCGGGACCTTACAATGAGCAGTTCTTC. This chain uses TRBV4-3 with TRBJ2-1; 9 nucleotides agree with TRBD2. Per the germline V gene, CDR1 is LGHNA and CDR2 is YSLEER. V dropped 0 bases and J dropped 4; count of bases not matched to a gene: 7. CDR3 size: 17 residues.

The chain employs TRBV29-1 and TRBJ2-7; 9 positions match TRBD1. Germline V CDR1 and CDR2: SQVTM, ANQGSEA. The CDR3 spans 13 residues. The ends lost 6 bases at V and 3 bases at J; junction bases unmatched: 6. The CDR3 region has the DNA TGCAGCGTAACGACAGGGGGGAGCTACGAGCAGTACTTC. It encodes CSVTTGGSYEQYF.

By its share, this clone is large. The gene calls are TRBV7-9 and TRBJ2-1; TRBD2 matches at 7 bases. Germline CDR1 reads SEHNR; CDR2 reads FQNEAQ (reference sequence). CDR3 length: 14 residues. With 5 bases clipped from V and 8 bases from J, the junction kept 9 bases outside the gene matches. The CDR3 here is CASSPGLPTYEQFF. CDR3 nucleotides: TGTGCCAGCAGCCCGGGACTACCTACCTATGAGCAGTTCTTC.

This clone appeared once. The chain carries TRBV9 and TRBJ1-4; 12 nucleotides line up with TRBD1. The CDR3 has 17 residues. The V and J ends lost 5 bases and 8 bases, in that order; junction bases with no gene match: 13. Per germline, CDR1 SGDLS and CDR2 YYNGEE. In DNA, the CDR3 is TGTGCCAGCAGTGGGACAGGGGGCGCTATGTGGGAGGAAAAACTGTTTTTT. This encodes CASSGTGGAMWEEKLFF.

On this clone itself: Other DNA sequences of this sample code for an identical CDR3. The rearrangement joins TRBV11-2 to TRBJ2-7, with TRBD1 identical over 9 bases. V lost 5 bases, J lost 4 bases, and 6 bases stayed unmatched. The CDR3 extends over 14 amino acids. Per the germline V gene, CDR1 is SGHAT and CDR2 is FQNNGV. CDR3 sequence (DNA): TGTGCCAGCAGCCAGGGACAGGGTCCTTACGAGCAGTACTTC. It codes for CASSQGQGPYEQYF.

The J gene is TRBJ2-1, the V gene TRBV9, with TRBD2 matching over 7 bases. Looked up from germline, CDR1 is SGDLS and CDR2 is YYNGEE. The CDR3 extends over 17 amino acids. Unmatched junction bases numbered 14, after V lost 0 bases and J lost 8 bases. CDR3: CASSVATGGGPGYEQFF. As DNA, the CDR3 is TGTGCCAGCAGCGTAGCTACGGGGGGAGGGCCCGGCTATGAGCAGTTCTTC.

V and J are TRBV4-1 and TRBJ2-3; 7 positions match TRBD2. CDR1 MGHRA and CDR2 YSYEKL come from the germline V gene. The CDR3 has 16 residues. Trimming cost V 0 bases and J 0 bases; bases outside gene matches: 3. CDR3 nucleotides: TGCGCCAGCAGCCAAGATCCGGGAGGAAGCACAGATACGCAGTATTTT. This translates into CASSQDPGGSTDTQYF.